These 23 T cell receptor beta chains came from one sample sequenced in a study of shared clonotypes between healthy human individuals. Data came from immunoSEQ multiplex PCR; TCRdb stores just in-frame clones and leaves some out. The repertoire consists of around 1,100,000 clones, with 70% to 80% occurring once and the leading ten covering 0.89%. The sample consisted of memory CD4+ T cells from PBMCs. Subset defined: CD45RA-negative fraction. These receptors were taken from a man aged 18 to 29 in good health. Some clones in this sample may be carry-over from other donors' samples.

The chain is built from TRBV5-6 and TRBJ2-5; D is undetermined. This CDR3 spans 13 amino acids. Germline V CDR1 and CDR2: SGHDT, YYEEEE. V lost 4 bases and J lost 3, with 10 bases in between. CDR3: CASSMTWEETQYF. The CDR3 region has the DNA TGTGCCAGCAGCATGACATGGGAAGAGACCCAGTACTTC.

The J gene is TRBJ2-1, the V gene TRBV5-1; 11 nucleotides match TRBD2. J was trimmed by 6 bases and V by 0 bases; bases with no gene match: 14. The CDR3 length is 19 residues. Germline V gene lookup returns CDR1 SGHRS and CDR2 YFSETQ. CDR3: CASSLAGLAGTPTGNEQFF. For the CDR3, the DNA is TGCGCCAGCAGCTTGGCCGGACTAGCGGGTACCCCCACCGGCAATGAGCAGTTCTTC.

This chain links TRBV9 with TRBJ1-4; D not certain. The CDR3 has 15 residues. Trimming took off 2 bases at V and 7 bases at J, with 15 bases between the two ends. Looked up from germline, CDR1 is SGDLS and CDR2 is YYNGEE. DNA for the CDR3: TGTGCCAGCAGCGTCGGTGGATCCTGGAGTGAAAAACTGTTTTTT. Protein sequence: CASSVGGSWSEKLFF.

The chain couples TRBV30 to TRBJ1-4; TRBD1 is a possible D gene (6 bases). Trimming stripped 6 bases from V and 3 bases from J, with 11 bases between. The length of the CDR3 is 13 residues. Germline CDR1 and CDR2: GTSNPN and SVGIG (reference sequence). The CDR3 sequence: CACNQGSNEKLFF. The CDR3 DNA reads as TGTGCCTGTAATCAGGGGTCTAATGAAAAACTGTTTTTT.

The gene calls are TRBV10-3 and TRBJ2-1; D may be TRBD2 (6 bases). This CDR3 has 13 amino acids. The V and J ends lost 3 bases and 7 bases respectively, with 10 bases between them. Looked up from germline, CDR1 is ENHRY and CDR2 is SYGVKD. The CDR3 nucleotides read TGTGCCATCAGTGAAGGGACTCAAAATGAGCAGTTCTTC. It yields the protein CAISEGTQNEQFF.

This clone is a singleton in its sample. In DNA form, the CDR3 reads TGCGCCAGCAGCCAGGGACCGGGAGAGACCCAGTACTTC. Translation gives CASSQGPGETQYF. This rearrangement joins TRBV4-3 to TRBJ2-5, with D perhaps being TRBD1 or TRBD2 (5 bases each). V was shortened by 3 bases and J by 4 bases, with 9 bases between the two germline ends. The CDR3 is 13 amino acids. The germline CDR1 and CDR2 sequences are LGHNA and YSLEER.

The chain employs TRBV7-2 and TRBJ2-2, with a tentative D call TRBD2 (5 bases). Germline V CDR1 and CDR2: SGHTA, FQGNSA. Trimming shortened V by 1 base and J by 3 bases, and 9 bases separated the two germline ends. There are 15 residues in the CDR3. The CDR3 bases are TGTGCCAGCAGCTTAGTTGGAGGCGACACCGGGGAGCTGTTTTTT. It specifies CASSLVGGDTGELFF.

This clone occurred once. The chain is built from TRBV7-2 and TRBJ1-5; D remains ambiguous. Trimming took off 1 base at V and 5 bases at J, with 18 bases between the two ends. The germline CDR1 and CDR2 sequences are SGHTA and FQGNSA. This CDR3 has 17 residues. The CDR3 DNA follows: TGTGCCAGCAGCTTAGTGGGAACGGCGCTAAGCGATCAGCCCCAGCATTTT. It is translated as CASSLVGTALSDQPQHF.

The CDR3 DNA is TGTGCCAGCAAGATTGGACTAGCGATGACCTACGAGCAGTACTTC. It yields the protein CASKIGLAMTYEQYF. The genes are TRBV11-2 and TRBJ2-7; 9 nucleotides line up with TRBD2. J gave up 2 bases and V 7 bases, and 9 bases lay outside the gene matches. CDR1 is SGHAT, CDR2 FQNNGV, per germline. The CDR3 runs 15 residues.

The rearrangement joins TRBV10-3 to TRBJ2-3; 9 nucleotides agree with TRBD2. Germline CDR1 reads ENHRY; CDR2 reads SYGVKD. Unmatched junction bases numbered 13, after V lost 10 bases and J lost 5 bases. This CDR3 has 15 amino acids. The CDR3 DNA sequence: TGTGCCACCATCTATGGACTAGCGAGAGGAGATACGCAGTATTTT. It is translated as CATIYGLARGDTQYF.

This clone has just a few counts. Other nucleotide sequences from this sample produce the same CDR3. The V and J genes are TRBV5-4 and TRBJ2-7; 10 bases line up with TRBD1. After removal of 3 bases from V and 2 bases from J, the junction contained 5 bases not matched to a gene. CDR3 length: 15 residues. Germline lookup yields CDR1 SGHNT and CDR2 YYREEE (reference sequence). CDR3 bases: TGTGCCAGCAGCTCCAGACAGGGGGCTACCTACGAGCAGTACTTC. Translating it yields CASSSRQGATYEQYF.

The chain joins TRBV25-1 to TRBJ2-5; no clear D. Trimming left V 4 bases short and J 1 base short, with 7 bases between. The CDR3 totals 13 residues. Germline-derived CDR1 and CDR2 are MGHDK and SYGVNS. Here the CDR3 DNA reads TGTGCCAGCAGTGGGTGGGCCCAAGAGACCCAGTACTTC. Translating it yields CASSGWAQETQYF.

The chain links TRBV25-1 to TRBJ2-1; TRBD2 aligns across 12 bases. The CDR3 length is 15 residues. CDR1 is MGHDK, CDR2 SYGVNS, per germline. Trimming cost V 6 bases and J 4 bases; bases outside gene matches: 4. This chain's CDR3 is CASSAGTSGYNEQFF. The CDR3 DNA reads TGTGCCAGCAGCGCCGGGACTAGCGGGTACAATGAGCAGTTCTTC.

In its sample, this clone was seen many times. The CDR3 protein is CASSLASGTSEGEQYF. The CDR3 DNA is TGTGCCAGCAGCTTAGCGTCCGGGACTAGCGAAGGCGAGCAGTACTTC. V and J are TRBV7-2 and TRBJ2-7; TRBD2 aligns across 10 bases. The CDR3 spans 16 residues. From germline, CDR1 is SGHTA and CDR2 FQGNSA. The junction had 8 bases not matched to a gene; V was cut back by 0 bases and J by 6 bases.

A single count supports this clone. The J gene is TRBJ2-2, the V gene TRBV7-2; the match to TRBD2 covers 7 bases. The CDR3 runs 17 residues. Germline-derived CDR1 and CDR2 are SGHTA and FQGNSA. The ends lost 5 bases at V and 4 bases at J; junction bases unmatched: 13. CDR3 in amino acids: CASSTPSGGTGTGELFF. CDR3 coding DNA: TGTGCCAGCAGCACCCCCTCCGGGGGGACGGGCACCGGGGAGCTGTTTTTT.

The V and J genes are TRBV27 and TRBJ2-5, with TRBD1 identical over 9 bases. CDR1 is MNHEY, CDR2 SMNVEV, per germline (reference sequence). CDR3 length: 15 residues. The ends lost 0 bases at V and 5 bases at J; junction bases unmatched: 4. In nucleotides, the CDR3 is TGTGCCAGCAGTTTATCATTAGACAGGGGGGAGACCCAGTACTTC. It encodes CASSLSLDRGETQYF.

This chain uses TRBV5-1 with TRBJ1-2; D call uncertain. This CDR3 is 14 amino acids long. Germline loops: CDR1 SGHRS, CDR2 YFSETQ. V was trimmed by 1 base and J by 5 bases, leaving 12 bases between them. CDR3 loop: CASSLLTTRYGYTF. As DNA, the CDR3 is TGCGCCAGCAGCTTGCTTACTACTAGATATGGCTACACCTTC.

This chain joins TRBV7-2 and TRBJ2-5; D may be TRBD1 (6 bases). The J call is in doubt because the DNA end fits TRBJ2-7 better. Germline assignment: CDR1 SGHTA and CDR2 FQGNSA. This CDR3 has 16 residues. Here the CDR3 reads CASSLDGTSLSYEQYF. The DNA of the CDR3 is TGTGCCAGCAGCTTAGACGGGACATCTCTCTCCTACGAGCAGTACTTC.

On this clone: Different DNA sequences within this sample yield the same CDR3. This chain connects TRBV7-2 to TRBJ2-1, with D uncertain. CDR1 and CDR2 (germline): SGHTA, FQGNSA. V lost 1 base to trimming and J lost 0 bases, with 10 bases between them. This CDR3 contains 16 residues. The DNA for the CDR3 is TGTGCCAGCAGCTTAGGTTCCGGTAGCTCCTACAATGAGCAGTTCTTC. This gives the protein CASSLGSGSSYNEQFF.

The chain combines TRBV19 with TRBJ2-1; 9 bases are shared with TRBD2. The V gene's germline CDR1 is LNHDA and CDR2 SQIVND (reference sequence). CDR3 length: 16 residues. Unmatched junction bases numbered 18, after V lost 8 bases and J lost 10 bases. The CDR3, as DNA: TGTGCCAGTTCAAGTATGGTGACTAGCGGCCGAGGGGAGCAGTTCTTC. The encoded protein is CASSSMVTSGRGEQFF.

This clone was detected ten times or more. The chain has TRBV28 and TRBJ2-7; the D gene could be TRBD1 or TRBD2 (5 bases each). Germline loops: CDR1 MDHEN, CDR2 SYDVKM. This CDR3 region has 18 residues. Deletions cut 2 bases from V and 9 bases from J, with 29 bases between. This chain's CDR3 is CASSLIIPRQRAVRAQYF. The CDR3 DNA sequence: TGTGCCAGCAGTTTAATAATACCCCGACAGAGGGCCGTCAGGGCGCAGTACTTC.

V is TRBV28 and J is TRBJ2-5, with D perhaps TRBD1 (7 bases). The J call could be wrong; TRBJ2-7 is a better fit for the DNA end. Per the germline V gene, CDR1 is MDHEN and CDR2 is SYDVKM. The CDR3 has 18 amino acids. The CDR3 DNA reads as TGTGCCAGCAGTTTATTCCGGAGGGGCAGGGGGGAGTCCTACGAGCAGTACTTC. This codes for CASSLFRRGRGESYEQYF.

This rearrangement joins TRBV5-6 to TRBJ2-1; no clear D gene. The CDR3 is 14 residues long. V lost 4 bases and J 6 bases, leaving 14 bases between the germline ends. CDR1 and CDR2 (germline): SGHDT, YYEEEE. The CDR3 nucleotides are TGTGCCAGCAGCGAGGATGGCCCTCGCAATGAGCAGTTCTTC. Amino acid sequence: CASSEDGPRNEQFF.